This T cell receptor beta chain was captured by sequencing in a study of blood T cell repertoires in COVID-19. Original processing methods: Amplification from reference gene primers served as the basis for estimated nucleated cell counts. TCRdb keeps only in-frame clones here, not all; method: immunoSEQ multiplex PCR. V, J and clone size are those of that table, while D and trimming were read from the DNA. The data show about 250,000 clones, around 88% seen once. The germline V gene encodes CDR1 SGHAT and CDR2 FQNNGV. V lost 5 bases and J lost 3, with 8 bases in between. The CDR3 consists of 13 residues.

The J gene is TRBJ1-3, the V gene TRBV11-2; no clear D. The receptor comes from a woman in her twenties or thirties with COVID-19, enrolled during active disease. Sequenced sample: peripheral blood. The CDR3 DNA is TGTGCCAGCAGCCTTAGCCGTGGAAACACCATATATTTT. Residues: CASSLSRGNTIYF.